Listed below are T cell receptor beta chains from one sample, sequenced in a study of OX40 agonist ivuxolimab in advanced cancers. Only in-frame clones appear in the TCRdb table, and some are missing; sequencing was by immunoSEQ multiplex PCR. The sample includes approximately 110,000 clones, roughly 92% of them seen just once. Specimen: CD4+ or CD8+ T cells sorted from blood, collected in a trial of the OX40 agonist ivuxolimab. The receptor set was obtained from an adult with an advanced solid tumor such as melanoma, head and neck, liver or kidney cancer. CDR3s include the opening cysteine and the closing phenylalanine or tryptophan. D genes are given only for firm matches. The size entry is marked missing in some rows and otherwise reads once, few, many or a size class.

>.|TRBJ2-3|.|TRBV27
CASSEGTGRTQYF
TGTGCCAGCAGCGAAGGAACAGGGAGGACGCAGTATTTT
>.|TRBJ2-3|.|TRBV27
CASSLRRTDTQYF
TGTGCCAGCAGTTTAAGACGCACAGATACGCAGTATTTT
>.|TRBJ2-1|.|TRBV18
CASSPPVVDEQFF
TGTGCCAGCTCACCACCAGTTGTCGATGAGCAGTTCTTC
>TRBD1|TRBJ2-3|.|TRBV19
CASSLGTGTDTQYF
TGTGCCAGTAGTCTTGGGACAGGGACAGATACGCAGTATTTT
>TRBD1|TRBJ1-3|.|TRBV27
CASSSRTPGQAFSGNTIYF
TGTGCCAGCAGTTCCCGGACCCCGGGACAGGCTTTTTCTGGAAACACCATATATTTT
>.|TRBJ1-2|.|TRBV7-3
CASSLMAANYGYTF
TGTGCCAGCAGCTTAATGGCAGCTAACTATGGCTACACCTTC
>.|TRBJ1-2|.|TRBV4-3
CASSQEGPNGYTF
TGCGCCAGCAGCCAAGAAGGCCCTAATGGCTACACCTTC
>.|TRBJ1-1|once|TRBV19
CASSIGVTSNTEAFF
TGTGCCAGTAGTATAGGTGTGACATCGAACACTGAAGCTTTCTTT
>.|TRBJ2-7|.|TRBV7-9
CASSLRALGTYEQYF
TGTGCCAGCAGCTTGAGGGCCCTGGGGACCTACGAGCAGTACTTC
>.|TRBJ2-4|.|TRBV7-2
CASSNRENIQYF
TGTGCCAGCAGCAACCGGGAAAACATTCAGTACTTC
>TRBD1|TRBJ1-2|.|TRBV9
CASSLQGVANYGYTF
TGTGCCAGCAGCCTTCAGGGGGTGGCTAACTATGGCTACACCTTC
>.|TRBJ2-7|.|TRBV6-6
CASSYGGIYEQYF
TGTGCCAGCAGTTACGGCGGGATCTACGAGCAGTACTTC
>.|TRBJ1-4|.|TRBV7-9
CASSPWRGEVTNEKLFF
TGTGCCAGCAGCCCTTGGAGGGGCGAGGTCACTAATGAAAAACTGTTTTTT
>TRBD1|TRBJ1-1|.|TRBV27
CASSSRQGIKAFF
TGTGCCAGCAGTTCACGACAGGGCATTAAAGCTTTCTTT
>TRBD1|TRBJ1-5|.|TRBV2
CASSEARQGAEPQHF
TGTGCCAGCAGTGAAGCGCGACAGGGGGCTGAGCCCCAGCATTTT
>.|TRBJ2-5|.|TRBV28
CASSLPGPRAETQYF
TGTGCCAGCAGTTTGCCGGGACCCAGGGCGGAGACCCAGTACTTC
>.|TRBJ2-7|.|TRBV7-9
CASSFSEIVDEQYF
TGTGCCAGCAGCTTTTCCGAGATTGTGGACGAGCAGTACTTC
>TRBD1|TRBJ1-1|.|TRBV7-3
CASSPQRTGITEAFF
TGTGCCAGCAGCCCCCAAAGGACAGGGATCACTGAAGCTTTCTTT
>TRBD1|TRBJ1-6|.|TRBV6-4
CASSDGTGGSPLHF
TGTGCCAGCAGTGACGGGACAGGGGGTTCACCCCTCCACTTT
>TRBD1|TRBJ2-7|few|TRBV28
CASSPTGFYEQYF
TGTGCCAGCAGCCCGACAGGGTTCTACGAGCAGTACTTC
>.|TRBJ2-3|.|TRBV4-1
CASSQVGRPEGHRTTDTQYF
TGCGCCAGCAGCCAAGTGGGAAGACCCGAAGGACACAGGACAACAGATACGCAGTATTTT
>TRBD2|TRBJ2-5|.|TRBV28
CASRGSGEPQYF
TGTGCCAGCCGGGGAAGCGGGGAACCCCAGTACTTC
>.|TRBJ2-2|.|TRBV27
CASSFPAGELFF
TGTGCCAGCAGTTTCCCCGCCGGGGAGCTGTTTTTT
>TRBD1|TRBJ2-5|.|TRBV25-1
CASSERDRGFQETQYF
TGTGCCAGCAGTGAAAGGGACAGGGGATTCCAAGAGACCCAGTACTTC
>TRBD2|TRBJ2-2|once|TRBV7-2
CASSETSGRFTGELFF
TGTGCCAGCAGCGAAACTAGCGGGAGGTTTACCGGGGAGCTGTTTTTT
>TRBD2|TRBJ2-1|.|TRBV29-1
CSVVTSGVYRASYNEQFF
TGCAGCGTTGTTACTAGCGGAGTTTACCGAGCCTCCTACAATGAGCAGTTCTTC
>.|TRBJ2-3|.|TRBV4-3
CASSQTGLTDTQYF
TGCGCCAGCAGCCAAACAGGGTTGACAGATACGCAGTATTTT
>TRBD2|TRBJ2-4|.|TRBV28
CASSPSGSKAKNIQYF
TGTGCCAGCAGCCCTAGCGGGAGTAAGGCCAAAAACATTCAGTACTTC
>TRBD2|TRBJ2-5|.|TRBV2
CASRGGLDLETQYF
TGTGCCAGCAGGGGTGGACTAGATCTGGAGACCCAGTACTTC
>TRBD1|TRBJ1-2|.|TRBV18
CASSPVEGANGYTF
TGTGCCAGCTCACCAGTGGAGGGGGCGAATGGCTACACCTTC
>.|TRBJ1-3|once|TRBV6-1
CASSEEVSISGNTIYF
TGTGCCAGCAGTGAAGAGGTATCGATCTCTGGAAACACCATATATTTT
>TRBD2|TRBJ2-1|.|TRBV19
CASSIDSGTSGYNEQFF
TGTGCCAGTAGTATAGATTCCGGGACTAGCGGGTACAATGAGCAGTTCTTC
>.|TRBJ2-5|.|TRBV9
CASSVTEGETQYF
TGTGCCAGCAGCGTCACGGAAGGAGAGACCCAGTACTTC
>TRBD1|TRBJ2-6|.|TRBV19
CASSAGTGYGGANVLTF
TGTGCCAGTAGTGCCGGGACAGGGTACGGTGGGGCCAACGTCCTGACTTTC
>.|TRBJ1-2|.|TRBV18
CASSPPAGAHYGYTF
TGTGCCAGCTCACCACCGGCGGGGGCTCACTATGGCTACACCTTC
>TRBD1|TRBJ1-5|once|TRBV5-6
CASSLRDRSSNQPQHF
TGTGCCAGCAGCTTGAGGGACAGGAGTAGCAATCAGCCCCAGCATTTT
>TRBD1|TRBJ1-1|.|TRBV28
CASSTGQGGTEAFF
TGTGCCAGCAGTACGGGACAGGGGGGCACTGAAGCTTTCTTT
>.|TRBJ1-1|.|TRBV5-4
CASSLDIETEAFF
TGTGCCAGCAGCTTGGATATTGAAACTGAAGCTTTCTTT
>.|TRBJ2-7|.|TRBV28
CASSITPDYEQYF
TGTGCCAGCAGTATTACCCCCGACTACGAGCAGTACTTC
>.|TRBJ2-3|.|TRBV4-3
CASSQDWATRDTQYF
TGCGCCAGCAGCCAAGATTGGGCCACGAGGGATACGCAGTATTTT
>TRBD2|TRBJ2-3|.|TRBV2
CASTPTGTSGLTDTQYF
TGTGCCAGCACCCCTACCGGGACTAGCGGGCTCACAGATACGCAGTATTTT
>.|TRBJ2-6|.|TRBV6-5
CASSYARGAGANVLTF
TGTGCCAGCAGTTATGCAAGGGGGGCTGGGGCCAACGTCCTGACTTTC
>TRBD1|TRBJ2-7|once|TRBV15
CATSRGQNEQYF
TGTGCCACCAGCAGGGGACAGAACGAGCAGTACTTC
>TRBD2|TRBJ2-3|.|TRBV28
CASSPPGAGGFSDTQYF
TGTGCCAGCAGCCCCCCCGGAGCGGGAGGGTTCTCAGATACGCAGTATTTT
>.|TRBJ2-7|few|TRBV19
CASSIRSSVEQYF
TGTGCCAGTAGTATCCGTTCTAGTGTTGAGCAGTACTTC
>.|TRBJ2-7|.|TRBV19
CASSIGDRSSYEQYF
TGTGCCAGTAGTATTGGGGACCGGAGCTCCTACGAGCAGTACTTC
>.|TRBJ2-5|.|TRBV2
CASSAVLVQETQYF
TGTGCCAGCAGTGCAGTGCTGGTACAAGAGACCCAGTACTTC
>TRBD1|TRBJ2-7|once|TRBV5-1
CASSTTGTAPYEQYF
TGCGCCAGCAGCACAACCGGGACAGCCCCTTACGAGCAGTACTTC
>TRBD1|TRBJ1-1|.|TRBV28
CASPDRGGWTEAFF
TGTGCCAGCCCGGACAGGGGAGGGTGGACTGAAGCTTTCTTT
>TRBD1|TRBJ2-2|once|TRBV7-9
CASSLRQGGTGELFF
TGTGCCAGCAGCTTAAGACAGGGTGGAACCGGGGAGCTGTTTTTT
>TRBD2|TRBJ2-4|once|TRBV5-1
CASSLAGEGNIQYF
TGCGCCAGCAGCTTGGCCGGGGAGGGAAACATTCAGTACTTC
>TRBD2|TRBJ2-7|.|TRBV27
CASSSGTSGSSSEQYF
TGTGCCAGCAGTTCCGGGACTAGCGGGAGTTCCTCCGAGCAGTACTTC
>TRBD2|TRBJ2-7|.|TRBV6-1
CAGDGGAGDPWEQYF
TGTGCCGGGGACGGGGGAGCGGGAGACCCGTGGGAGCAGTACTTC
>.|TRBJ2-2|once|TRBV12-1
CASSPSAGGTGLNTGELFF
TGTGCCAGCAGCCCATCTGCTGGCGGGACAGGGCTGAACACCGGGGAGCTGTTTTTT
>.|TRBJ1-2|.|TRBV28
CASSLRDGYTF
TGTGCCAGCAGTTTGAGGGACGGCTACACCTTC
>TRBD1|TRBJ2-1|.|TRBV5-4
CASSHRGGMYNEQFF
TGTGCCAGCAGCCACAGGGGTGGGATGTACAATGAGCAGTTCTTC
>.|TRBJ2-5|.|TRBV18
CASSPTVQETQYF
TGTGCCAGCTCACCAACGGTTCAAGAGACCCAGTACTTC
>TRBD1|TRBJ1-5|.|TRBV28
CASSFLTGNQPQHF
TGTGCCAGCAGTTTCTTGACAGGGAATCAGCCCCAGCATTTT
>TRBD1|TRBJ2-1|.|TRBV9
CASSARTGKSSYNEQFF
TGTGCCAGCAGCGCCCGGACAGGGAAAAGCTCCTACAATGAGCAGTTCTTC
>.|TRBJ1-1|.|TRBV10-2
CATLVTGLNTEAFF
TGCGCCACTCTTGTGACAGGACTGAACACTGAAGCTTTCTTT